The 17 T cell receptor beta chains below come from one sample, sequenced in a study of T cells after posttransplantation cyclophosphamide. Sequencing was performed with immunoSEQ multiplex PCR; in TCRdb, only in-frame clones are kept and a portion is missing. The data show tens of thousands of clones, around 73% seen once. Sample: memory CD4+ T cells sorted from PBMCs. The receptors shown here come from a woman aged 55-69 years in good health, CMV-negative, and a related stem cell transplant donor.

This chain connects TRBV7-9 to TRBJ2-1; 12 nucleotides align to TRBD2. The CDR3 spans 16 residues. CDR1 is SEHNR, CDR2 FQNEAQ, per germline (reference sequence). V was pared by 2 bases and J by 9 bases, with 8 bases of the junction left unmatched. The DNA for the CDR3 is TGTGCCAGCAGCTTAAGGGCTAGCGGGGGGGCTGTTGAGCAGTTCTTC. It is translated as CASSLRASGGAVEQFF.

V gene TRBV29-1 combines with J gene TRBJ1-3; 7 nucleotides align to TRBD1. V lost 6 bases, J lost 2 bases, and 4 bases stayed unmatched. From germline, CDR1 is SQVTM and CDR2 ANQGSEA. The CDR3 loop spans 13 amino acids. CDR3 DNA: TGCAGCGTGCACAGGGGTGCTGGAAACACCATATATTTT. This translates into CSVHRGAGNTIYF.

The V and J genes are TRBV7-3 and TRBJ1-1; D may be TRBD1 (5 bases). Per germline, CDR1 SGHTA and CDR2 FQGTGA. Trimming shortened V by 1 base and J by 6 bases, and 12 bases separated the two germline ends. The CDR3 length is 14 residues. CDR3 loop: CASSLNLPGAEAFF. CDR3 sequence (DNA): TGTGCCAGCAGCTTAAACCTCCCGGGGGCTGAAGCTTTCTTT.

V and J are TRBV6-1 and TRBJ2-5, with 8 bases lining up with TRBD2. This CDR3 comprises 15 residues. The germline V gene has CDR1 MNHNS and CDR2 SASEGT. J gave up 4 bases and V 4 bases, and 8 bases lay outside the gene matches. The CDR3 bases are TGTGCCAGCAGTGCGGGACTAGGGGACGGAGAGACCCAGTACTTC. Its translation is CASSAGLGDGETQYF.

This clone was observed a few times. This chain connects TRBV28 to TRBJ1-5; 7 bases are a match to TRBD1. V dropped 5 bases and J dropped 4; count of bases not matched to a gene: 14. This CDR3 has 17 amino acids. From germline, CDR1 is MDHEN and CDR2 SYDVKM. The CDR3 region is CASSKYRGRSENQPQHF. The CDR3 DNA is TGTGCCAGCAGTAAATACAGGGGCCGCTCGGAGAATCAGCCCCAGCATTTT.

The V gene is TRBV19, the J gene TRBJ2-7, with D tentatively TRBD2 (5 bases). The CDR3 totals 13 residues. CDR1 LNHDA and CDR2 SQIVND come from the germline V gene (reference sequence). The ends were cut back, 6 bases at V and 3 bases at J, with 12 bases in the middle. CDR3 DNA: TGTGCCAGTAGCTACGGGATCAACTACGAGCAGTACTTC. This translates into CASSYGINYEQYF.

The chain couples TRBV18 to TRBJ1-5; D unclear. The CDR3 covers 14 residues. Trimming left V 0 bases short and J 4 bases short, with 7 bases between. The germline CDR1 and CDR2 sequences are KGHSH and LQKENI. The CDR3, as DNA: TGTGCCAGCTCACCACCTAAAGCTAATCAGCCCCAGCATTTT. Amino acids: CASSPPKANQPQHF.

V gene TRBV5-1 combines with J gene TRBJ2-3; D not resolved. Germline CDR1 and CDR2: SGHRS and YFSETQ. V was pared by 0 bases and J by 7 bases, with 9 bases between. The CDR3 has 13 amino acids. CDR3 protein: CASSLDGGYTQYF. The CDR3 DNA follows: TGCGCCAGCAGCTTGGATGGCGGTTATACGCAGTATTTT.

V usage is TRBV28 and J usage is TRBJ2-7; weak D call: TRBD2 (6 bases). CDR3 length equals 13 residues. The germline gives CDR1 MDHEN, CDR2 SYDVKM. The V end was cut by 2 bases, the J end by 2 bases, with 7 bases between. The CDR3 here is CASSLRLAYEQYF. The CDR3 coding sequence is TGTGCCAGCAGTTTACGACTAGCCTACGAGCAGTACTTC.

The chain uses TRBV4-1 and TRBJ2-5, with D uncertain. TRBJ2-7 matches the DNA end more closely, so the J call is doubtful. This CDR3 comprises 15 residues. Germline V gene data show CDR1 as MGHRA and CDR2 as YSYEKL. The CDR3 DNA reads as TGCGCCAGCAGCCAAGATTACTTCCGCGCACGCGAGCAGTACTTC. Translated, it gives CASSQDYFRAREQYF.

The chain joins TRBV5-6 to TRBJ2-2; the D gene is possibly TRBD1 (6 bases). This CDR3 comprises 15 residues. V lost 0 bases to trimming and J lost 5 bases, with 11 bases between them. Per germline, CDR1 SGHDT and CDR2 YYEEEE. CDR3 coding DNA: TGTGCCAGCAGCTTGGATTGGGGGCCGACCGGGGAGCTGTTTTTT. Translating it yields CASSLDWGPTGELFF.

The gene calls are TRBV19 and TRBJ1-6; TRBD1 aligns across 9 bases. The trim removed 8 bases at V and 7 bases at J, leaving 6 bases unmatched. Germline CDR1 reads LNHDA; CDR2 reads SQIVND (reference sequence). CDR3 length equals 14 residues. Written as DNA, the CDR3 is TGTGCCAGTGGTAACAGGGGGCAAAATTCACCCCTCCACTTT. Translation: CASGNRGQNSPLHF. Combining the CDR3 with reference TRBV19 and TRBJ1-6 gives the whole variable domain DGGITQSPKYLFRKEGQNVTLSCEQNLNHDAMYWYRQDPGQGLRLIYYSQIVNDFQKGDIAEGYSVSREKKESFPLTVTSAQKNPTAFYLCASGNRGQNSPLHFGNGTRLTVT.

The chain combines TRBV4-1 with TRBJ1-5; D gene uncertain. Trimming stripped 3 bases from V and 3 bases from J, with 6 bases between. CDR1 is MGHRA and CDR2 is YSYEKL in the germline V gene. The CDR3 has 13 amino acids. The CDR3 reads CASSQRDNQPQHF. The CDR3 region has the DNA TGCGCCAGCAGCCAGAGGGACAATCAGCCCCAGCATTTT.

The chain links TRBV9 to TRBJ1-1, with 9 bases identical to TRBD1. This CDR3 contains 15 residues. V gave up 3 bases and J gave up 5 bases; unmatched junction bases: 8. Germline CDR1 reads SGDLS; CDR2 reads YYNGEE. The CDR3 is CASSGTGAKGTEAFF. DNA of the CDR3: TGTGCCAGCAGCGGGACAGGGGCAAAAGGAACTGAAGCTTTCTTT. The whole variable domain, filled in from reference TRBV9 and TRBJ1-1, reads DSGVTQTPKHLITATGQRVTLRCSPRSGDLSVYWYQQSLDQGLQFLIQYYNGEERAKGNILERFSAQQFPDLHSELNLSSLELGDSALYFCASSGTGAKGTEAFFGQGTRLTVV.

The V call is TRBV19, the J call TRBJ2-7; 8 nucleotides agree with TRBD1. The CDR3 totals 14 residues. J gave up 5 bases and V 2 bases, and 5 bases lay outside the gene matches. Germline V gene lookup returns CDR1 LNHDA and CDR2 SQIVND (reference sequence). The DNA for the CDR3 is TGTGCCAGTAGTATACAGGGGGCGCAGGACGAGCAGTACTTC. This translates into CASSIQGAQDEQYF.

This clone was seen a few times. The V call is TRBV6-1, the J call TRBJ2-7; perhaps TRBD2 as D (6 bases). The CDR3 contains 12 residues. V lost 8 bases and J lost 5, with 13 bases in between. The germline V gene has CDR1 MNHNS and CDR2 SASEGT. The CDR3 DNA reads as TGTGCCAGCGCGGCGGGGCTAAACGAGCAGTACTTC. It yields the protein CASAAGLNEQYF.

V is TRBV18 and J is TRBJ2-2; maybe TRBD1 (5 bases). Deletions cut 3 bases from V and 4 bases from J, with 9 bases between. The V gene's germline CDR1 is KGHSH and CDR2 LQKENI. This CDR3 contains 14 residues. The CDR3 protein is CASSPDSITGELFF. DNA for the CDR3: TGTGCCAGCTCACCTGACAGCATCACCGGGGAGCTGTTTTTT.